Listed below are T cell receptor beta chains from one sample, sequenced in a study of shared clonotypes between healthy human individuals. This table comes from immunoSEQ multiplex PCR, and its TCRdb copy is limited to in-frame clones, with some not included. The sample consists of 2 million or so clones, roughly 96% of them appearing once. Sequencing input: naive CD4+ T cells sorted from blood. These receptors were taken from a man younger than 35 in good health. Each CDR3 is given with its conserved first and last residue. Fields, in order: CDR3 protein, J gene, CDR3 length, V gene.

CDR3aa: CASSWGSAGRKTQYF; j_gene: TRBJ2-5; len: 15; v_gene: TRBV6-5
CDR3aa: CASSRGRSTDTQYF; j_gene: TRBJ2-3; len: 14; v_gene: TRBV6-5
CDR3aa: CASRLGTGAFYGYTF; j_gene: TRBJ1-2; len: 15; v_gene: TRBV28
CDR3aa: CATVLITQYF; j_gene: TRBJ2-3; len: 10; v_gene: TRBV5-1
CDR3aa: CASSPGRGGIQYF; j_gene: TRBJ2-4; len: 13; v_gene: TRBV18
CDR3aa: CASSIYTNTGELFF; j_gene: TRBJ2-2; len: 14; v_gene: TRBV7-2
CDR3aa: CASSSPGQGYQETQYF; j_gene: TRBJ2-5; len: 16; v_gene: TRBV7-9
CDR3aa: CASSLVGGRETQYF; j_gene: TRBJ2-5; len: 14; v_gene: TRBV11-2
CDR3aa: CASSLGSADTQYF; j_gene: TRBJ2-3; len: 13; v_gene: TRBV5-4
CDR3aa: CASSLGRGSEQYF; j_gene: TRBJ2-7; len: 13; v_gene: TRBV5-1
CDR3aa: CASSVAPTGVSYNEQFF; j_gene: TRBJ2-1; len: 17; v_gene: TRBV9
CDR3aa: CASSPGGSSYEQYF; j_gene: TRBJ2-7; len: 14; v_gene: TRBV7-2
CDR3aa: CASSSGLAANNEQFF; j_gene: TRBJ2-1; len: 15; v_gene: TRBV21-1
CDR3aa: CASSLAGKSNYGYTF; j_gene: TRBJ1-2; len: 15; v_gene: TRBV28
CDR3aa: CASSSRGGGGAYEQYF; j_gene: TRBJ2-7; len: 16; v_gene: TRBV7-2
CDR3aa: CASSILKSGANVLTF; j_gene: TRBJ2-6; len: 15; v_gene: TRBV11-2
CDR3aa: CASSSTSSDTQYF; j_gene: TRBJ2-3; len: 13; v_gene: TRBV11-2
CDR3aa: CASSERWTEAFF; j_gene: TRBJ1-1; len: 12; v_gene: TRBV10-2
CDR3aa: CASTQGGPDEQYF; j_gene: TRBJ2-7; len: 13; v_gene: TRBV5-1
CDR3aa: CASSLVQVPNTGELFF; j_gene: TRBJ2-2; len: 16; v_gene: TRBV7-2
CDR3aa: CATSRDQGAVETQYF; j_gene: TRBJ2-5; len: 15; v_gene: TRBV15
CDR3aa: CASSQDSSFQETQYF; j_gene: TRBJ2-5; len: 15; v_gene: TRBV7-9
CDR3aa: CASSPLPSSYEQYF; j_gene: TRBJ2-7; len: 14; v_gene: TRBV18
CDR3aa: CASSLPTGAINQPQHF; j_gene: TRBJ1-5; len: 16; v_gene: TRBV28
CDR3aa: CASSQLYLTVSSTDTQYF; j_gene: TRBJ2-3; len: 18; v_gene: TRBV4-1